This T cell receptor beta chain was profiled in a study of graft-versus-host responses after intestinal transplantation. Broader study findings: Allografts of one patient group, those with graft-donor T cell macrochimerism, had high graft-versus-host to host-versus-graft clonal ratios.

About this clone: What it recognizes is unknown.

Using immunoSEQ multiplex PCR, the repertoire was profiled, and TCRdb retains in-frame clones only, with some absent. The table has 13,000 to 15,000 clones, 70% to 85% seen once; the top ten hold roughly 7.7%. With 4 bases clipped from V and 6 bases from J, the junction kept 11 bases outside the gene matches. This CDR3 has 17 residues. Germline loops: CDR1 SGDLS, CDR2 YYNGEE. Graft material was processed, releasing intraepithelial and lamina propria lymphocytes. The source was ileum tissue, collected 16 days after intestinal transplant. This chain links TRBV9 with TRBJ2-1; 12 bases align to TRBD2. The receptor's source is a human patient who received an intestinal transplant, so some T cells may come from the graft donor. CDR3 region: CASSPRASGRALNEQFF. The CDR3, as DNA: TGTGCCAGCAGCCCCAGGGCTAGCGGGAGGGCCCTCAATGAGCAGTTCTTC.